Sequencing of this T cell receptor beta chain was carried out in a study of T cell responses to AZD1222 COVID-19 vaccine. Study-wide results and limits: AZD1222 recipients seropositive at baseline numbered only 5 to 7. After two AZD1222 doses, spike-specific TCR breadth and depth rose versus day 0. The span of vaccine-associated CD4 TCRs extended across spike, with dominance at 160-218 and 743-854.

Regarding this clone: Its antigen is undetermined.

Measured with immunoSEQ multiplex PCR; TCRdb has only the in-frame clones, and not every one. The repertoire holds tens of thousands of clones, with about 83% as singletons. The CDR3 loop spans 15 amino acids. Germline-derived CDR1 and CDR2 are LNHDA and SQIVND (reference sequence). V lost 5 bases to trimming and J lost 5 bases, with 17 bases between them. V usage is TRBV19 and J usage is TRBJ2-3; weak D call: TRBD2 (6 bases). The sequence was obtained from an adult in good health. Sequencing was performed on peripheral blood, taken on day 0 of AZD1222 vaccination. The CDR3 is CASSQQVRRGDTQYF. The CDR3 bases are TGTGCCAGTAGTCAACAGGTGCGGAGGGGAGATACGCAGTATTTT.